This section outlines one T cell receptor (beta chain) sequence together with its context. Its antigen is unknown. This specimen comes from a study of somatic mutations in cytotoxic T cells in rheumatoid arthritis. Study context: The researchers flow-sorted some T-cell populations stained with V beta antibodies and got nearly 100% purity, and these included V beta1+ cells sequenced for TCRB.

The table came from immunoSEQ multiplex PCR; TCRdb's copy has only in-frame clones and leaves some out. The table shows under 20,000 clones, with about three quarters occurring only once. Study results and limitations: Unlike healthy controls, rheumatoid arthritis patients had CD8+ clonality that increased with age. Measurement of CD8+ T-cell clonality revealed no significant difference between rheumatoid arthritis patients and age-matched healthy controls.

CD4+ cells and CD8+ cells were each obtained through positive magnetic bead selection, and their purity was assessed by flow cytometry. V was trimmed by 4 bases and J by 8 bases, leaving 14 bases between them. This CDR3 comprises 13 residues. Per the germline V gene, CDR1 is MNHEY and CDR2 is SVGAGI. This sequence joins TRBV6-5 and TRBJ1-2; D possibly corresponds to TRBD1 (5 bases). Sequences were obtained from CD8+ T cells sorted from blood. The clonotype comes from an adult with rheumatoid arthritis. Here the CDR3 reads CASSSGGWAGYTF. The CDR3 nucleotides read TGTGCCAGCAGTTCGGGGGGGTGGGCAGGCTACACCTTC.